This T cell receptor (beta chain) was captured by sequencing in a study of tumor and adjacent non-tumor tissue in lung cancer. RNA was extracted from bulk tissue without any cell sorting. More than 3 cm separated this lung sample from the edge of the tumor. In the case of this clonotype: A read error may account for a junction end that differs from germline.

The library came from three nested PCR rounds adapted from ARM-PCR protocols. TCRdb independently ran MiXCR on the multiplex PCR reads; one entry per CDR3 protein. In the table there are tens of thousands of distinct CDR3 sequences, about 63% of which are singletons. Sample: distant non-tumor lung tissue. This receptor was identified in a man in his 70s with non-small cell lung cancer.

The CDR3 loop is CTSNEGEGAGYQAQHF. CDR3 nucleotide sequence: TGTACCAGCAATGAAGGTGAAGGGGCGGGGTATCAGGCCCAGCATTTT. The chain employs TRBV6-1 and TRBJ1-5; the D gene is possibly TRBD1 (5 bases). CDR3 length: 16 residues. Germline V lookup: CDR1 MNHNS, CDR2 SASEGT.